These T cell receptor beta chains were read from a single sample in a study of low-dose radiotherapy and immunotherapy resistance in tumors. From the reads, TCRdb called clonotypes with MiXCR, one entry per CDR3 protein. The data contain approximately 100,000 distinct CDR3 sequences, more than 20% of them singletons. The sequenced sample was PBMCs, obtained after low-dose radiotherapy plus immunotherapy. These receptors all stem from a male donor with prostate cancer. CDR3s include the opening cysteine and the closing phenylalanine or tryptophan. D genes are given only for firm matches. The listing skips clone size in some rows; elsewhere it reads once, few, many or a size class.

TRBJ2-2,many,.,TRBV11-1,TGTGCCAGCAGCCATGTCGCAGAGGCGCAGTGGGGCACCGGGGAGCTGTTTTTT,CASSHVAEAQWGTGELFF
TRBJ2-5,.,.,TRBV27,TGTGCCAGCAGTTTCGCGGGCCATAGGGGGGAGACCCAGTACTTC,CASSFAGHRGETQYF
TRBJ2-6,few,.,TRBV4-2,TGTGCCAGCAGCCAAGTCCTTATGTCGTTTTCTGTTACTGGGGCCAACGTCCTGACTTTC,CASSQVLMSFSVTGANVLTF
TRBJ2-3,many,.,TRBV25-1,TGTGCCAGCAGCCCCAAGGTAGCGGACACAGATACGCAGTATTTT,CASSPKVADTDTQYF
TRBJ2-5,many,.,TRBV7-2,TGTGCCAGCAGCTTAGCCAGTAGGACCCAGTACTTC,CASSLASRTQYF
TRBJ1-1,.,.,TRBV7-8,TGTGCCACTTTCCTCGTTTTAGGGCGTATGGCTTTCTTT,CATFLVLGRMAFF
TRBJ2-1,many,.,TRBV20-1,TGCAGTGCCCAGAACTACAATGAGCAGTTCTTC,CSAQNYNEQFF
TRBJ2-7,many,.,TRBV14,TGTGCCAGCAGCCAAGATTCCCAATCCTACGAGCAGTACTTC,CASSQDSQSYEQYF
TRBJ1-4,many,TRBD1,TRBV19,TGTGCCACCACCAACAGGGGTCGCGAAAAACTGTTTTTT,CATTNRGREKLFF
TRBJ2-3,many,.,TRBV6-2/TRBV6-3,TGTGCCAGCAGTGGAGGGTTTCCAGATACGCAGTATTTT,CASSGGFPDTQYF
TRBJ2-4,many,.,TRBV20-1,TGCAGTGCTAGAGACGGGGGGCTAGCCAAAAACATTCAGTACTTC,CSARDGGLAKNIQYF
TRBJ2-7,many,.,TRBV7-8,TGTGCCAGCAGCTTAGTCGTACAGCCCCCCTACGAGCAGTACTTC,CASSLVVQPPYEQYF
TRBJ1-2,many,TRBD1,TRBV12-3/TRBV12-4,TGTGCCAGCAGTTCCGGTGACAGGGAGGGCTACACCTTC,CASSSGDREGYTF
TRBJ1-1,many,.,TRBV13,TGTGCCAGCGGTCGGAGGGAGGGCACTGAAGCTTTCTTT,CASGRREGTEAFF
TRBJ1-4,many,.,TRBV29-1,TGCAGCGTTGGGTTTCCCAATGAAAAACTGTTTTTT,CSVGFPNEKLFF
TRBJ2-7,many,TRBD1,TRBV5-1,TGCGCCAGCAGCTTGGGACAGGGGCCGCGACTGCTCTACGAGCAGTACTTC,CASSLGQGPRLLYEQYF
TRBJ2-3,.,.,TRBV28,TGTGCCAGCAGCCCTAGCCAATGGGGGGCGCGGGCCACAGATACGCAGTATTTT,CASSPSQWGARATDTQYF
TRBJ2-7,.,TRBD2,TRBV6-1,TGTGCCAGCATTAATAGCGGGGGGGCCATGTACGAGCAGTACTTC,CASINSGGAMYEQYF
TRBJ2-5,many,.,TRBV7-2,TGTGCCAGCAGCTTAATGCCCTCTCAAGAGACCCAGTACTTC,CASSLMPSQETQYF